This entry describes one TCR beta chain. Original processing methods: Cell counts per sample came from amplifying reference gene primers. Only in-frame clones appear in the TCRdb table, and some are missing; sequencing was by immunoSEQ multiplex PCR. V and J calls and clone size are given by that table; D and trimming were obtained from the DNA. The profile shows 140,000 to 150,000 clones, 75% to 90% of them singletons. This entry is derived from a study of blood T cell repertoires in COVID-19. Study-wide background: The origin of the acute and convalescent COVID-19 samples was the United States, Italy and Spain. PBMCs, B-cell-depleted T cells, or T cells were the source of the cDNA or gDNA that made up the material.

J lost 1 base, V lost 3 bases, and 7 bases had no gene match. The CDR3 totals 15 residues. Germline CDR1 SQVTM, CDR2 ANQGSEA. Material for sequencing was peripheral blood. The source of this sequence is a human donor in a cohort sampled during active COVID-19. This sequence joins TRBV29-1 and TRBJ2-3; TRBD2 aligns across 7 bases. CDR3 sequence: CSVEGTAGGTDTQYF. The CDR3 DNA sequence: TGCAGCGTTGAGGGGACGGCGGGGGGCACAGATACGCAGTATTTT.